The rows below give T cell receptor beta chains drawn from one sample of a study of OX40 agonist ivuxolimab in advanced cancers. The data were produced by immunoSEQ multiplex PCR, yet TCRdb's version contains in-frame clones alone and is incomplete. The sample contains 70,000 to 95,000 clones, about four fifths of which appear only once. Source: CD4+ or CD8+ T cells sorted from blood, taken in a trial of the OX40 agonist ivuxolimab. The receptors were gathered from an adult with an advanced solid tumor such as melanoma, head and neck, liver or kidney cancer. The CDR3 runs from the conserved cysteine through the conserved F or W. D genes are given only for firm matches. Rows may omit the clone size; those that give it use once, few, many or a size class.

size: NA
V: TRBV7-7
D: NA
J: TRBJ2-5
CDR3: CASSLGAVQETQYF
DNA: TGTGCTAGCAGCTTAGGGGCAGTACAAGAGACCCAGTACTTC

size: NA
V: TRBV6-5
D: NA
J: TRBJ2-7
CDR3: CASRSRDEQYF
DNA: TGTGCCAGCAGATCCAGGGACGAGCAGTACTTC

size: NA
V: TRBV5-5
D: NA
J: TRBJ1-4
CDR3: CASSLGPSATNEKLFF
DNA: TGTGCCAGCAGCCTGGGGCCTTCAGCAACTAATGAAAAACTGTTTTTT

size: NA
V: TRBV6-5
D: NA
J: TRBJ1-5
CDR3: CASSYTTGSDQPQHF
DNA: TGTGCCAGCAGTTACACGACAGGTTCGGATCAGCCCCAGCATTTT

size: NA
V: TRBV4-2
D: NA
J: TRBJ1-6
CDR3: CASSQAGKDNSPLHF
DNA: TGTGCCAGCAGCCAGGCAGGGAAGGATAATTCACCCCTCCACTTT

size: NA
V: TRBV7-6
D: NA
J: TRBJ1-1
CDR3: CAKFRPMNTEAFF
DNA: TGTGCCAAATTTAGACCAATGAACACTGAAGCTTTCTTT

size: NA
V: TRBV11-3
D: TRBD1
J: TRBJ2-5
CDR3: CASSWTGGQETQYF
DNA: TGTGCCAGCAGCTGGACAGGGGGCCAAGAGACCCAGTACTTC

size: NA
V: TRBV6-6
D: NA
J: TRBJ2-1
CDR3: CASSFGNEQFF
DNA: TGTGCCAGCAGTTTCGGGAATGAGCAGTTCTTC

size: NA
V: TRBV6-5
D: NA
J: TRBJ1-1
CDR3: CASSLTGTSNTEAFF
DNA: TGTGCCAGCAGTCTTACCGGGACTTCGAACACTGAAGCTTTCTTT

size: NA
V: TRBV27
D: TRBD2
J: TRBJ2-7
CDR3: CASSLGLAGEVSYEQYF
DNA: TGTGCCAGCAGTTTGGGACTAGCGGGAGAAGTATCCTACGAGCAGTACTTC

size: NA
V: TRBV28
D: NA
J: TRBJ1-1
CDR3: CASSLKPLNTEAFF
DNA: TGTGCCAGCAGTTTAAAACCCCTGAACACTGAAGCTTTCTTT

size: NA
V: TRBV5-1
D: NA
J: TRBJ2-2
CDR3: CASRPQGFLVNTGELFF
DNA: TGCGCCAGCCGTCCGCAGGGGTTCCTGGTGAACACCGGGGAGCTGTTTTTT

size: NA
V: TRBV6-5
D: TRBD1
J: TRBJ1-2
CDR3: CASRPGTGVDYGYTF
DNA: TGTGCCAGCAGACCCGGGACAGGGGTTGACTATGGCTACACCTTC

size: NA
V: TRBV27
D: NA
J: TRBJ2-7
CDR3: CASSSYRVYEQYF
DNA: TGTGCCAGCAGTTCATACAGGGTCTACGAGCAGTACTTC

size: NA
V: TRBV7-9
D: NA
J: TRBJ1-6
CDR3: CASSLLGDNSPLHF
DNA: TGTGCCAGCAGCTTATTAGGGGATAATTCACCCCTCCACTTT

size: NA
V: TRBV30
D: NA
J: TRBJ2-5
CDR3: CAWTGGSETQYF
DNA: TGTGCCTGGACGGGCGGGTCTGAGACCCAGTACTTC

size: NA
V: TRBV7-8
D: NA
J: TRBJ2-7
CDR3: CASSLVNSYEQYF
DNA: TGTGCCAGCAGCTTAGTCAACTCCTACGAGCAGTACTTC

size: NA
V: TRBV4-3
D: TRBD1
J: TRBJ2-7
CDR3: CASSPRDRGPHEQYF
DNA: TGCGCCAGCAGCCCGCGGGACAGGGGTCCCCACGAGCAGTACTTC

size: NA
V: TRBV5-1
D: NA
J: TRBJ1-1
CDR3: CASIPGTDGAEAFF
DNA: TGCGCCAGCATACCCGGGACCGACGGAGCTGAAGCTTTCTTT

size: NA
V: TRBV9
D: TRBD2
J: TRBJ2-1
CDR3: CASDQRGSGFDEQFF
DNA: TGTGCCAGCGACCAGAGGGGTAGCGGGTTCGATGAGCAGTTCTTC

size: NA
V: TRBV7-2
D: NA
J: TRBJ1-1
CDR3: CASSLRANTEAFF
DNA: TGTGCCAGCAGCTTAAGAGCGAACACTGAAGCTTTCTTT

size: few
V: TRBV5-4
D: TRBD1
J: TRBJ1-4
CDR3: CASSPDRTNEKLFF
DNA: TGTGCCAGCAGCCCGGACAGGACTAATGAAAAACTGTTTTTT

size: NA
V: TRBV2
D: TRBD1
J: TRBJ1-1
CDR3: CASSEDRGGTEAFF
DNA: TGTGCCAGCAGTGAGGACAGGGGAGGGACTGAAGCTTTCTTT

size: NA
V: TRBV6-6
D: TRBD1
J: TRBJ2-7
CDR3: CASTDRADEQYF
DNA: TGTGCCAGCACTGACAGGGCGGACGAGCAGTACTTC

size: NA
V: TRBV28
D: TRBD2
J: TRBJ2-2
CDR3: CASSLLAGAVPGELFF
DNA: TGTGCCAGCAGTTTACTAGCGGGAGCCGTTCCCGGGGAGCTGTTTTTT

size: once
V: TRBV5-1
D: NA
J: TRBJ1-1
CDR3: CASSLGGTMNTEAFF
DNA: TGCGCCAGCAGCTTAGGGGGTACAATGAACACTGAAGCTTTCTTT

size: NA
V: TRBV7-8
D: NA
J: TRBJ1-1
CDR3: CASSLHTHETEAFF
DNA: TGTGCCAGCAGCTTACATACCCACGAAACTGAAGCTTTCTTT

size: medium-sized
V: TRBV7-2
D: TRBD1
J: TRBJ1-1
CDR3: CASSWGQGNTEAFF
DNA: TGTGCCAGCAGCTGGGGACAGGGGAACACTGAAGCTTTCTTT

size: NA
V: TRBV4-3
D: NA
J: TRBJ2-3
CDR3: CASSQDVPGGSDTQYF
DNA: TGCGCCAGCAGCCAAGATGTGCCAGGGGGGTCAGATACGCAGTATTTT

size: NA
V: TRBV14
D: NA
J: TRBJ1-3
CDR3: CASSQDPWAGNTIYF
DNA: TGTGCCAGCAGCCAAGATCCCTGGGCGGGAAACACCATATATTTT

size: NA
V: TRBV28
D: NA
J: TRBJ2-7
CDR3: CASSSMEGMNEQYF
DNA: TGTGCCAGCAGTTCTATGGAAGGGATGAACGAGCAGTACTTC

size: once
V: TRBV6-1
D: TRBD1
J: TRBJ1-2
CDR3: CASSEAGQGMMGYTF
DNA: TGTGCCAGCAGTGAGGCGGGACAGGGGATGATGGGCTACACCTTC

size: once
V: TRBV6-1
D: NA
J: TRBJ1-5
CDR3: CASSEGQPQHF
DNA: TGTGCCAGCAGTGAGGGTCAGCCCCAGCATTTT

size: NA
V: TRBV5-6
D: NA
J: TRBJ2-5
CDR3: CASSLVGQRREETQYF
DNA: TGTGCCAGCAGCTTGGTCGGACAGCGCCGAGAAGAGACCCAGTACTTC

size: NA
V: TRBV5-1
D: TRBD2
J: TRBJ2-2
CDR3: CASSRGLAGGDTGELFF
DNA: TGCGCCAGCAGCCGGGGACTAGCGGGAGGGGACACCGGGGAGCTGTTTTTT

size: NA
V: TRBV13
D: TRBD2
J: TRBJ2-3
CDR3: CASSLGLAGGSTDTQYF
DNA: TGTGCCAGCAGTCTCGGACTAGCGGGGGGCAGCACAGATACGCAGTATTTT

size: NA
V: TRBV21-1
D: NA
J: TRBJ1-6
CDR3: CAIPAPGPPLHF
DNA: TGTGCCATCCCCGCCCCGGGTCCACCCCTCCACTTT

size: NA
V: TRBV19
D: NA
J: TRBJ1-5
CDR3: CAGSDRSTLRPQHF
DNA: TGTGCCGGTTCCGACAGGTCCACCCTACGGCCCCAGCATTTT

size: NA
V: TRBV28
D: NA
J: TRBJ1-2
CDR3: CASTNTPGNYGYTF
DNA: TGTGCCAGCACTAATACCCCAGGGAACTATGGCTACACCTTC

size: NA
V: TRBV11-1
D: NA
J: TRBJ2-6
CDR3: CASSSRGQDLAGANVLTF
DNA: TGTGCCAGCAGCTCGAGGGGTCAGGATCTAGCTGGGGCCAACGTCCTGACTTTC

size: NA
V: TRBV2
D: TRBD2
J: TRBJ2-7
CDR3: CASSEARLAGGKYEQYF
DNA: TGTGCCAGCAGTGAAGCGCGGCTAGCGGGGGGGAAATACGAGCAGTACTTC

size: once
V: TRBV9
D: NA
J: TRBJ1-3
CDR3: CASSVAPLKGFSGNTIYF
DNA: TGTGCCAGCAGCGTAGCCCCTCTCAAGGGCTTCTCTGGAAACACCATATATTTT

size: once
V: TRBV11-1
D: TRBD2
J: TRBJ2-5
CDR3: CASSQNPGQRGKETQYF
DNA: TGTGCCAGCAGCCAAAATCCAGGGCAGCGGGGGAAAGAGACCCAGTACTTC

size: few
V: TRBV5-4
D: TRBD2
J: TRBJ2-2
CDR3: CASSVGLAVNTGELFF
DNA: TGTGCCAGCAGCGTGGGACTAGCGGTTAACACCGGGGAGCTGTTTTTT

size: NA
V: TRBV7-9
D: NA
J: TRBJ1-1
CDR3: CASNLAGGANTEAFF
DNA: TGTGCCAGCAACTTGGCGGGGGGCGCGAACACTGAAGCTTTCTTT